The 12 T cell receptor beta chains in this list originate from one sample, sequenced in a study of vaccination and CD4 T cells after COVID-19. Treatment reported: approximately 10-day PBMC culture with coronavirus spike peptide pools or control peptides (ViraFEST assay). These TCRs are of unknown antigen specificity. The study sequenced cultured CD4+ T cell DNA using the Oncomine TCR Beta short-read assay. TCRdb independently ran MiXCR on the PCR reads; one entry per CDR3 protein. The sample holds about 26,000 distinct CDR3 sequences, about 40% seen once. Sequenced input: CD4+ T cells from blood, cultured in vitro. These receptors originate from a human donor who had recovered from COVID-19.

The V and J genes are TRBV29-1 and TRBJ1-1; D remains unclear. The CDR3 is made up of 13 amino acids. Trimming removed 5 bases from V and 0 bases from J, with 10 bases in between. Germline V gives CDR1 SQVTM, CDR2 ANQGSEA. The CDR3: CSVLSGLNTEAFF. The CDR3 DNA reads TGCAGCGTTCTTAGTGGACTGAACACTGAAGCTTTCTTT.

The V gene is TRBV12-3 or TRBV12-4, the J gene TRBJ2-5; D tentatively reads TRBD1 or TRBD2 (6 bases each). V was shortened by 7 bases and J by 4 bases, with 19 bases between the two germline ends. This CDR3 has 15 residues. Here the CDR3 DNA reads TGTGCCAGCAAGGTGGGGGCAGGGAGGACAGAGACCCAGTACTTC. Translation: CASKVGAGRTETQYF.

The CDR3 protein is CASSYSTSANTGELFF. As DNA, the CDR3 is TGTGCCAGCAGCTATTCAACGTCCGCGAACACCGGGGAGCTGTTTTTT. This chain joins TRBV7-2 and TRBJ2-2; D unclear. Germline V lookup: CDR1 SGHTA, CDR2 FQGNSA. With 4 bases removed from V and 0 bases from J, the gap between germline ends came to 12 bases. CDR3 length: 16 amino acids.

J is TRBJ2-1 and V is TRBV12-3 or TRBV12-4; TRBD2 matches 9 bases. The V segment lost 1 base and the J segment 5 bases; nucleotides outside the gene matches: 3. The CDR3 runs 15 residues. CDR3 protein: CASSLGGGVNNEQFF. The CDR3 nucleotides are TGTGCCAGCAGTTTAGGCGGGGGGGTCAACAATGAGCAGTTCTTC.

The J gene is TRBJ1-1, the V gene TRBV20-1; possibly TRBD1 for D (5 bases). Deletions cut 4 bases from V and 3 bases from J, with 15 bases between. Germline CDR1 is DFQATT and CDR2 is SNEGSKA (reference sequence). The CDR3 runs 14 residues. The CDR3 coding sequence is TGCAGTGCTACCCCGAGTGGGGCTGACACTGAAGCTTTCTTT. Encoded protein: CSATPSGADTEAFF.

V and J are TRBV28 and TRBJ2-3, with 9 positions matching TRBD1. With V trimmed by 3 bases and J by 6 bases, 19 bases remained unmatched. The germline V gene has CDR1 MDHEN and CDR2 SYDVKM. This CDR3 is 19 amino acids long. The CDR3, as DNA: TGTGCCAGCAGTTTTGGAGTCCTAGGACAGGGGAGCGCAGTCGATACGCAGTATTTT. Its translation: CASSFGVLGQGSAVDTQYF.

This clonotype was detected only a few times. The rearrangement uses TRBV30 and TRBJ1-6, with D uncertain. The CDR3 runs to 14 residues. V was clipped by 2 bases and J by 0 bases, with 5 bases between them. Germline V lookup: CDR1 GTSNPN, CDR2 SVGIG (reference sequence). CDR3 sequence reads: CAWSRSSYNSPLHF. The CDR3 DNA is TGTGCCTGGAGTAGGAGCTCCTATAATTCACCCCTCCACTTT.

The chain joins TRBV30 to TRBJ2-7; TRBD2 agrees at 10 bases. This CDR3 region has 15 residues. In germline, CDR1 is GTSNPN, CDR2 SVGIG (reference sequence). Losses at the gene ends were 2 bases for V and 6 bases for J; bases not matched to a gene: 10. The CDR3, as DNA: TGTGCCTGGAGTCCTACCTCTAGCGGGAGAGGCGAGCAGTACTTC. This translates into CAWSPTSSGRGEQYF.

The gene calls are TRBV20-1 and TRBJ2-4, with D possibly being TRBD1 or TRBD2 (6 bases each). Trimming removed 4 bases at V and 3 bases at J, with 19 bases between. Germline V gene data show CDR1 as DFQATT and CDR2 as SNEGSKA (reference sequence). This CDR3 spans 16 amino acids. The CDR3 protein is CSANRGGSWVKNIQYF. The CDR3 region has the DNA TGCAGTGCTAACCGAGGGGGGAGCTGGGTCAAAAACATTCAGTACTTC.

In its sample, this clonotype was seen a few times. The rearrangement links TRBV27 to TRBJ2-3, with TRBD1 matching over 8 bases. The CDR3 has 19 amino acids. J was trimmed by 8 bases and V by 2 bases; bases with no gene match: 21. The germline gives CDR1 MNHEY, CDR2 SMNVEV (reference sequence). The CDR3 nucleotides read TGTGCCAGCAGTTTACAAGGACAGGGTGTATCGGTCCGATCGGGTACGCAGTATTTT. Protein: CASSLQGQGVSVRSGTQYF.

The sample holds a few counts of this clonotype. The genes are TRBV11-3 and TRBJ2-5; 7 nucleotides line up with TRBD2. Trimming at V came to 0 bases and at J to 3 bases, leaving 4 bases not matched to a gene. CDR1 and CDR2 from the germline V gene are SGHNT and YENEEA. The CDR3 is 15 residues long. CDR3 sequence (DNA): TGTGCCAGCAGCTTAGATTCTAGCGGTGAAGAGACCCAGTACTTC. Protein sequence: CASSLDSSGEETQYF.

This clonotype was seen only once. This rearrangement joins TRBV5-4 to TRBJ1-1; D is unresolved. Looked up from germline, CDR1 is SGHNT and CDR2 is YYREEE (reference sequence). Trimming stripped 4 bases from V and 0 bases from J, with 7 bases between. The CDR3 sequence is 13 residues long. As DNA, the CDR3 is TGTGCCAGCAGCCCATCTATGAACACTGAAGCTTTCTTT. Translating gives CASSPSMNTEAFF.